One sample yielded the 26 T cell receptor beta chains listed below, sequenced in a study of CD8 T cells in ankylosing spondylitis. Overall study results and limits: A TCR beta motif of several highly homologous variants appeared characteristic of ankylosing spondylitis blood.

MiXCR, run by TCRdb on the 5' RACE reads, gives a single entry per CDR3 protein. The table records about 460,000 distinct CDR3 sequences, about 5% of them present only once. Antigen specificity for these receptors is unknown. Sequencing was done on a sample of blood, either unsorted or a sorted T cell fraction (not recorded which). The receptor source for this set is a male donor with ankylosing spondylitis.

In this sample, this clonotype turned up many times. The rearrangement joins TRBV12-3 or TRBV12-4 to TRBJ2-7; perhaps TRBD2 as D (5 bases). V was trimmed by 5 bases and J by 5 bases, leaving 13 bases between them. The CDR3 consists of 13 residues. CDR3 bases: TGTGCCAGCAGTCAATTGAGGGTCCACGAGCAGTACTTC. Translation: CASSQLRVHEQYF.

Many counts were recorded for this clonotype. The chain recombines TRBV10-1 with TRBJ1-1; possible D gene TRBD1, 5 bases. This CDR3 has 14 residues. V lost 5 bases and J 4 bases, leaving 14 bases between the germline ends. Germline V gene sequence: CDR1 WNHNN, CDR2 SYGVQD (reference sequence). The CDR3 DNA follows: TGCGCCAGCAGTAAAACAGGTGGCGGCACTGAAGCTTTCTTT. Residues: CASSKTGGGTEAFF.

There are many counts of this clonotype. The rearrangement links TRBV6-2 or TRBV6-3 to TRBJ2-7; D is perhaps TRBD1 (6 bases). Germline CDR1 MNHEY, CDR2 SVGEGT. Deletions cut 6 bases from V and 7 bases from J, with 16 bases between. This CDR3 contains 13 residues. CDR3 residues: CASSNYRDGEQYF. The CDR3 region has the DNA TGTGCCAGCAGCAACTACAGGGACGGAGAGCAGTACTTC.

This clonotype appeared many times. The rearrangement links TRBV20-1 to TRBJ2-5; TRBD2 aligns across 14 bases. The J segment lost 4 bases and the V segment lost 1 base, leaving 2 bases of the junction unmatched. This CDR3 spans 15 amino acids. The germline V gene has CDR1 DFQATT and CDR2 SNEGSKA (reference sequence). The DNA of the CDR3 is TGCAGTGCTAGAGGCGGGACTAGCGGGGGAGAGACCCAGTACTTC. This gives the protein CSARGGTSGGETQYF.

The sample holds many counts of this clonotype. The chain is built from TRBV9 and TRBJ2-7; 7 positions agree with TRBD2. The V and J ends lost 3 bases and 0 bases, in that order; junction bases with no gene match: 3. The germline V gene encodes CDR1 SGDLS and CDR2 YYNGEE. The CDR3 loop spans 14 amino acids. DNA for the CDR3: TGTGCCAGCAGCGGTAGCGGGTCCTCCTACGAGCAGTACTTC. Its protein product is CASSGSGSSYEQYF.

This clonotype was observed at least ten times. V is TRBV21-1 and J is TRBJ1-4; the D call of TRBD1 is as the table states it, not checked on the DNA. TRBV21-1 is a pseudogene segment. The length of the CDR3 is 13 residues. The CDR3 loop is CASRRGRGEKLFF. The CDR3 nucleotides read TGTGCCAGCAGGAGGGGACGGGGTGAAAAACTGTTTTTT.

This clonotype has a single count. Germline and junction disagree at one end, which may indicate a read error. This sequence joins TRBV5-4 and TRBJ1-2, with D unclear. Germline V gene sequence: CDR1 SGHNT, CDR2 YYREEE (reference sequence). The CDR3 sequence is 13 residues long. The CDR3, as DNA: TGTGCCATCAGCTCTGGGTTCCACTATGGCTACACCTTC. This gives the protein CAISSGFHYGYTF. The variable domain in full, with the rest retrieved from reference TRBV5-4 and TRBJ1-2, is ETGVTQSPTHLIKTRGQQVTLRCSSQSGHNTVSWYQQALGQGPQFIFQYYREEENGRGNFPPRFSGLQFPNYSSELNVNALELDDSALYLCAISSGFHYGYTFGSGTRLTVV.

This clonotype was counted ten times or more. This chain connects TRBV20-1 to TRBJ1-2; D is unresolved. V lost 0 bases to trimming and J lost 4 bases, with 12 bases between them. This CDR3 has 14 residues. CDR1 and CDR2 from the germline V gene are DFQATT and SNEGSKA (reference sequence). CDR3 bases: TGCAGTGCTAGAGATAGCCGCGCAGGCTATGGCTACACCTTC. Amino acids: CSARDSRAGYGYTF.

This clonotype was picked up many times. V usage is TRBV20-1 and J usage is TRBJ1-4, with D perhaps TRBD1 (5 bases). Trimming left V 5 bases short and J 2 bases short, with 15 bases between. The CDR3 totals 15 residues. Germline lookup yields CDR1 DFQATT and CDR2 SNEGSKA (reference sequence). The CDR3 sequence: CSAPQGRTTNEKLFF. The CDR3 DNA follows: TGCAGTGCTCCCCAGGGTAGGACGACTAATGAAAAACTGTTTTTT.

The CDR3 reads CSASFDSNQPQHF. The DNA for the CDR3 is TGCAGTGCTAGTTTTGATAGCAATCAGCCCCAGCATTTT. The chain recombines TRBV20-1 with TRBJ1-5, with no clear D. Germline V lookup: CDR1 DFQATT, CDR2 SNEGSKA (reference sequence). The CDR3 covers 13 residues. V shed 3 bases and J shed 0 bases, with 6 bases lying between them.

V usage is TRBV13 and J usage is TRBJ1-1; D not resolved. CDR3 length: 14 amino acids. Trimming removed 6 bases at V and 1 base at J, with 12 bases between. Germline CDR1 is PRHDT and CDR2 is FYEKMQ (reference sequence). Here the CDR3 DNA reads TGTGCCAGCAGTCTCTGGGCCGGGAACACTGAAGCTTTCTTT. Encoded protein: CASSLWAGNTEAFF.

V usage is TRBV10-2 and J usage is TRBJ2-3; 11 bases are a match to TRBD2. The V gene end was trimmed by 7 bases and the J gene end by 0 bases; junction bases not matched to a gene: 12. This CDR3 comprises 18 residues. Germline V gene sequence: CDR1 WSHSY, CDR2 SAAADI. CDR3 nucleotides: TGCGCCAGCACCGTGACTAGCGGGGATCCTTCTAGCACAGATACGCAGTATTTT. This translates into CASTVTSGDPSSTDTQYF.

In its sample, this clonotype was seen many times. The gene calls are TRBV7-2 and TRBJ1-4; no reliable D call. The germline gives CDR1 SGHTA, CDR2 FQGNSA. Trimming took 1 base from V and 3 from J, leaving 6 bases between them. CDR3 size: 14 residues. The CDR3 DNA follows: TGTGCCAGCAGCTTAGAGGGTTCTAATGAAAAACTGTTTTTT. Translating gives CASSLEGSNEKLFF.

In its sample, this clonotype was seen many times. The chain joins TRBV7-2 to TRBJ2-5; the D is unclear. The CDR3 runs to 14 residues. V was cut by 1 base and J by 2 bases, with 8 bases left in between. The V gene's germline CDR1 is SGHTA and CDR2 FQGNSA. For the CDR3, the DNA is TGTGCCAGCAGCTTAGGTCCGAATCAAGAGACCCAGTACTTC. Protein product: CASSLGPNQETQYF.

The chain couples TRBV11-2 to TRBJ2-5; 7 bases align to TRBD2. This CDR3 is 15 amino acids long. Germline V lookup: CDR1 SGHAT, CDR2 FQNNGV. J was trimmed by 3 bases and V by 2 bases; bases with no gene match: 6. The CDR3 spells CASSLRSSGKETQYF. CDR3 DNA sequence: TGTGCCAGCAGCTTAAGGTCTAGCGGAAAAGAGACCCAGTACTTC.

At least ten counts were recorded for this clonotype. The CDR3 DNA follows: TGTGCCAGCAGTTACCCGGACGAGAACACTGAAGCTTTCTTT. Its translation is CASSYPDENTEAFF. The V gene is TRBV6-5, the J gene TRBJ1-1; D unclear. V lost 2 bases to trimming and J lost 1 base, with 8 bases between them. Germline V gene data show CDR1 as MNHEY and CDR2 as SVGAGI. The CDR3 runs 14 residues.

This clonotype has a handful of counts. The V call is TRBV9, the J call TRBJ2-2, with TRBD2 matching 9 bases. Germline V gives CDR1 SGDLS, CDR2 YYNGEE. Trimming at V came to 4 bases and at J to 4 bases, leaving 11 bases not matched to a gene. The CDR3 extends over 17 amino acids. CDR3 amino acids: CASSTHSSGVATGELFF. The CDR3 DNA reads TGTGCCAGCAGCACCCACTCTAGCGGGGTTGCCACCGGGGAGCTGTTTTTT.

This clonotype showed up many times. The DNA of the CDR3 is TGTGCCAGCAGCTTGGTCGGGACTAGTGGTCGAGAGTCGGAAACGCGGGAGCAGTACTTC. This translates into CASSLVGTSGRESETREQYF. V usage is TRBV5-4 and J usage is TRBJ2-7; 8 bases agree with TRBD2. V trimming: 0 bases; J trimming: 7 bases; junction bases outside the gene matches: 24. CDR1 and CDR2 from the germline V gene are SGHNT and YYREEE (reference sequence). CDR3 length equals 20 residues.

This clonotype was found many times. V usage is TRBV4-3 and J usage is TRBJ2-7; D is tentatively TRBD1 or TRBD2 (5 bases each). In germline, CDR1 is LGHNA, CDR2 YSLEER. Trimming took off 1 base at V and 1 base at J, with 17 bases between the two ends. The CDR3 has 17 residues. CDR3 in DNA: TGCGCCAGCAGCCAAGTCTTGCCGGGACGGGGATCCTACGAGCAGTACTTC. Translation: CASSQVLPGRGSYEQYF.

At least ten counts were recorded for this clonotype. The chain recombines TRBV6-6 with TRBJ2-5; maybe TRBD2 (5 bases). CDR3 length: 13 amino acids. The V and J ends lost 6 bases and 1 base respectively, with 9 bases between them. CDR1 is MNHNY and CDR2 is SVGAGI in the germline V gene (reference sequence). CDR3 sequence (DNA): TGTGCCAGCAGGGAAACTAGCCAAGAGACCCAGTACTTC. Translated, it gives CASRETSQETQYF.

This clonotype was detected ten times or more. The V and J genes are TRBV7-9 and TRBJ2-1; 7 positions agree with TRBD2. J was trimmed by 6 bases and V by 2 bases; bases with no gene match: 10. CDR1 and CDR2 (germline): SEHNR, FQNEAQ (reference sequence). There are 16 residues in the CDR3. CDR3 sequence: CASSLRVAGIVNEQFF. CDR3 DNA sequence: TGTGCCAGCAGCTTACGGGTAGCGGGTATTGTCAATGAGCAGTTCTTC.

This clonotype showed up just a few times. The rearrangement joins TRBV20-1 to TRBJ1-5; TRBD1 might be the D (6 bases). V lost 6 bases and J lost 5, with 26 bases in between. Per germline, CDR1 DFQATT and CDR2 SNEGSKA (reference sequence). This CDR3 spans 17 amino acids. As DNA, the CDR3 is TGCAGTGCGACCCTATGGGGGCGTGGGTTGTCCGATCAGCCCCAGCATTTT. Protein product: CSATLWGRGLSDQPQHF.

This clonotype was picked up a small number of times. V is TRBV27 and J is TRBJ2-1; 7 bases fit TRBD1. The J segment lost 6 bases and the V segment lost 5 bases, leaving 13 bases of the junction unmatched. CDR3 length: 16 residues. CDR1 is MNHEY, CDR2 SMNVEV, per germline (reference sequence). In nucleotides, the CDR3 is TGTGCCAGCAGTCCCGGGACAGTCCGGGCGGGCAATGAGCAGTTCTTC. This encodes CASSPGTVRAGNEQFF.

This clonotype turned up a few times. This rearrangement joins TRBV18 to TRBJ2-5; D is ambiguous. Trimming removed 0 bases at V and 4 bases at J, with 9 bases between. CDR1 is KGHSH and CDR2 is LQKENI in the germline V gene. The CDR3 is 14 amino acids. The CDR3 loop reads CASSPPSGGETQYF. The DNA for the CDR3 is TGTGCCAGCTCACCACCTTCGGGCGGAGAGACCCAGTACTTC.

This clonotype was observed many times. The chain combines TRBV20-1 with TRBJ1-5; D may be TRBD1 (6 bases). CDR1 is DFQATT and CDR2 is SNEGSKA in the germline V gene (reference sequence). CDR3 size: 15 residues. The CDR3 DNA reads TGCAGCGCCTGGGGGGCAGACTATAGCAATCAGCCCCAGCATTTT. It codes for CSAWGADYSNQPQHF.

This clonotype was counted ten times or more. The rearrangement uses TRBV20-1 and TRBJ1-4; TRBD1 aligns across 7 bases. Germline V gene sequence: CDR1 DFQATT, CDR2 SNEGSKA (reference sequence). This CDR3 spans 17 amino acids. J lost 8 bases, V lost 1 base, and 16 bases had no gene match. The CDR3 DNA is TGCAGTGCTAGAGTCGGAGGGTACAGGGGTGCGATGGAAAAACTGTTTTTT. This encodes CSARVGGYRGAMEKLFF.